Below are 13 T cell receptor beta chains sequenced from a single sample in a study of vaccination effects on CD4 cells after COVID-19. Sequencing was preceded by expansion of antigen-specific CD4+ T cells with viral peptide pools in the ViraFEST assay. Having been cultured for ten to eleven days, the cells underwent CD4+ T cell isolation. No vaccinee had earlier SARS-CoV-2 infection, and nucleocapsid antibodies were negative. These receptors have no identified antigens. Repertoires were generated with immunoSEQ multiplex PCR, while TCRdb's copy carries only in-frame clones and drops some. The profile covers tens of thousands of clones, with 60% to 80% appearing a single time and approximately 3% taken by the ten largest. This specimen was CD4+ T cells from PBMCs cultured with HCoV-NL63 spike peptides, taken before COVID-19 vaccination. The receptors stem from a human donor who received a COVID-19 vaccine.

The chain links TRBV28 to TRBJ1-2; D gene ambiguous. Germline CDR1 MDHEN, CDR2 SYDVKM. The CDR3 spans 12 residues. V was trimmed by 6 bases and J by 2 bases, leaving 7 bases between them. CDR3 nucleotides: TGTGCCAGCAGCCGGGTGAACTATGGCTACACCTTC. It codes for CASSRVNYGYTF.

This chain connects TRBV3-1 (or the pseudogene TRBV3-2) to TRBJ2-7, with unresolved D. Germline CDR1 and CDR2: LGHDT and YNNKEL (reference sequence). V was clipped by 4 bases and J by 3 bases, with 4 bases between them. The CDR3 extends over 11 amino acids. CDR3 sequence: CASSLDYEQYV. CDR3 DNA: TGTGCCAGCAGCCTCGACTACGAGCAGTACGTC.

The rearrangement joins TRBV18 to TRBJ1-5, with D uncertain. V lost 3 bases to trimming and J lost 1 base, with 13 bases between them. This CDR3 is 16 amino acids long. Germline V gene lookup returns CDR1 KGHSH and CDR2 LQKENI. This CDR3 is CASSPQEGVSNQPQHF. The CDR3, as DNA: TGTGCCAGCTCACCTCAAGAGGGCGTGAGCAATCAGCCCCAGCATTTT.

This sequence joins TRBV18 and TRBJ2-7; 9 bases are shared with TRBD2. V shed 6 bases, J shed 0 bases, and the junction held 6 bases outside the gene matches. This CDR3 has 15 amino acids. Germline-derived CDR1 and CDR2 are KGHSH and LQKENI. As DNA, the CDR3 is TGTGCCAGCTCTCCAGGAGCGGGGGGCTCCTACGAGCAGTACGTC. It codes for CASSPGAGGSYEQYV.

The rearrangement joins TRBV19 to TRBJ1-2; TRBD1 aligns across 7 bases. This CDR3 has 13 amino acids. J was trimmed by 2 bases and V by 5 bases; bases with no gene match: 2. Germline V lookup: CDR1 LNHDA, CDR2 SQIVND (reference sequence). The CDR3 sequence is CASSYRGNYGYTF. In nucleotides, the CDR3 is TGTGCCAGTAGTTACAGGGGAAACTATGGCTACACCTTC. Full variable domain (remainder filled in from reference TRBV19 and TRBJ1-2): DGGITQSPKYLFRKEGQNVTLSCEQNLNHDAMYWYRQDPGQGLRLIYYSQIVNDFQKGDIAEGYSVSREKKESFPLTVTSAQKNPTAFYLCASSYRGNYGYTFGSGTRLTVV.

The V gene is TRBV2, the J gene TRBJ1-1; D not certain. Per the germline V gene, CDR1 is SNHLY and CDR2 is FYNNEI. V gave up 6 bases and J gave up 0 bases, with 11 bases separating them. CDR3 length: 14 amino acids. For the CDR3, the DNA is TGTGCCAGCAGGCTGATAAGGGTGAACACTGAAGCTTTCTTT. Translation: CASRLIRVNTEAFF.

CDR3 sequence reads: CASSRHSADTQYF. The CDR3 DNA reads as TGTGCCAGCAGCCGCCACTCTGCAGATACGCAGTATTTT. V usage is TRBV7-3 and J usage is TRBJ2-3; unclear D gene. CDR1 is SGHTA, CDR2 FQGTGA, per germline. This CDR3 comprises 13 residues. Trimming stripped 5 bases from V and 4 bases from J, with 10 bases between.

The CDR3 spells CASSPPLGNLNTEAFF. In DNA form, the CDR3 reads TGTGCCAGCAGCCCCCCTTTAGGGAACTTGAACACTGAAGCTTTCTTT. V is TRBV9 and J is TRBJ1-1, with D unclear. The germline V gene has CDR1 SGDLS and CDR2 YYNGEE. This CDR3 spans 16 amino acids. The V and J ends lost 4 bases and 0 bases respectively, with 16 bases between them.

The gene calls are TRBV7-8 and TRBJ1-5; TRBD1 might be the D (5 bases). The CDR3 is 16 amino acids. Germline CDR1 and CDR2: SGHVS and FQNEAQ. With 7 bases removed from V and 0 bases from J, the gap between germline ends came to 16 bases. The CDR3 region is CASTPSWGYSNQPQHF. CDR3 in DNA: TGTGCCAGCACCCCAAGTTGGGGGTATAGCAATCAGCCCCAGCATTTT. The complete variable domain, with remaining parts taken from reference TRBV7-8 and TRBJ1-5, reads GAGVSQSPRYKVAKRGQDVALRCDPISGHVSLFWYQQALGQGPEFLTYFQNEAQLDKSGLPSDRFFAERPEGSVSTLKIQRTQQEDSAVYLCASTPSWGYSNQPQHFGDGTRLSIL.

The genes are TRBV5-1 and TRBJ2-7, with 8 bases that match TRBD1. Germline values: CDR1 SGHRS, CDR2 YFSETQ. Trimming removed 0 bases from V and 7 bases from J; junction bases left unmatched: 9. The CDR3 is made up of 15 amino acids. CDR3 DNA: TGCGCCAGCAGCTTGGGCTTCGACAGGGGAAGGGAGCAGTACGTC. Protein sequence: CASSLGFDRGREQYV.

J is TRBJ1-1 and V is TRBV5-1, with 8 positions matching TRBD1. Unmatched junction bases numbered 4, after V lost 2 bases and J lost 1 base. Germline CDR1 and CDR2: SGHRS and YFSETQ. The CDR3 runs 15 residues. The DNA for the CDR3 is TGCGCCAGCAGCTTATCCGGACAGGGGAACACTGAAGCTTTCTTT. This codes for CASSLSGQGNTEAFF.

V gene TRBV19 combines with J gene TRBJ1-5; D may be TRBD1 (5 bases). Germline CDR1 LNHDA, CDR2 SQIVND (reference sequence). The CDR3 has 15 amino acids. V was trimmed by 5 bases and J by 6 bases, leaving 17 bases between them. The CDR3 protein is CASSSPREGTQPQHF. CDR3 nucleotides: TGTGCCAGTAGTTCCCCCCGGGAGGGGACTCAGCCCCAGCATTTT. The whole variable domain, filled in from reference TRBV19 and TRBJ1-5, reads DGGITQSPKYLFRKEGQNVTLSCEQNLNHDAMYWYRQDPGQGLRLIYYSQIVNDFQKGDIAEGYSVSREKKESFPLTVTSAQKNPTAFYLCASSSPREGTQPQHFGDGTRLSIL.

This chain connects TRBV5-4 to TRBJ1-1; 7 nucleotides align to TRBD1. CDR3 length: 15 residues. V dropped 5 bases and J dropped 5; count of bases not matched to a gene: 12. The germline gives CDR1 SGHNT, CDR2 YYREEE (reference sequence). CDR3 nucleotides: TGTGCCAGCAGACCAGAGCCAGGGGGTAAGACTGAAGCTTTCTTT. This codes for CASRPEPGGKTEAFF.